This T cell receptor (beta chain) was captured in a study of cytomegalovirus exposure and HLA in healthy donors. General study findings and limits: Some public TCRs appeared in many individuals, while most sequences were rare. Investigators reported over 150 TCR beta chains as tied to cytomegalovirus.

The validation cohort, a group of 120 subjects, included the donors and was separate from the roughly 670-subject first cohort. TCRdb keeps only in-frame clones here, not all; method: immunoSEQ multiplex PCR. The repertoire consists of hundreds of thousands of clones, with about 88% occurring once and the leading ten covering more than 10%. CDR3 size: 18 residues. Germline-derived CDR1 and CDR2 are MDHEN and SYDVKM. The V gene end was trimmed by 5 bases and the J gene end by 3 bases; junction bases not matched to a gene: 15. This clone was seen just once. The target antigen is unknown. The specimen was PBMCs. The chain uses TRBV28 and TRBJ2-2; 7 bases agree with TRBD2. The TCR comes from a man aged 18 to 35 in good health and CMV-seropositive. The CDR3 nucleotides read TGTGCCAGCAGTCCGACTAGCCCACTCCACAAATACACCGGGGAGCTGTTTTTT. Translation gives CASSPTSPLHKYTGELFF.